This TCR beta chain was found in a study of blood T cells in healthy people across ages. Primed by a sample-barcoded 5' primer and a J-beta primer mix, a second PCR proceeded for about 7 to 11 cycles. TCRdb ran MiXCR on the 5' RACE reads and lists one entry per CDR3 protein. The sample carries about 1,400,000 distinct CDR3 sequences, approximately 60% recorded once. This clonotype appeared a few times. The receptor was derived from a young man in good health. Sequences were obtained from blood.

The DNA of the CDR3 is TGTGCCAGCAGCCCAAACGGGGGCGGCAATAATCAGCCCCAGCATTTT. This codes for CASSPNGGGNNQPQHF. The rearrangement uses TRBV7-2 and TRBJ1-5; weak D call: TRBD1 (6 bases). The CDR3 totals 16 residues. Germline-derived CDR1 and CDR2 are SGHTA and FQGNSA. V lost 5 bases to trimming and J lost 4 bases, with 18 bases between them.